These T cell receptor beta chains were read from a single sample in a study of PD-L1 blockade in urothelial cancer. Sequenced by immunoSEQ multiplex PCR; TCRdb stores in-frame clones only, minus some. The sample consists of more than 45,000 clones, approximately 90% of them appearing once. Sequences were derived from PBMCs, sampled around atezolizumab (anti-PD-L1) treatment. The receptor source for this set is a man at least 80 years old with urothelial cancer. CDR3s include the opening cysteine and the closing phenylalanine or tryptophan. D genes are given only for firm matches. Size tells how often a clone was seen (once, few, many) or the class of an expanded clone, and some rows leave it out.

size: .
J: TRBJ2-7
D: TRBD1
V: TRBV5-1
CDR3: CASSLVGQGRNEQYF
DNA: TGCGCCAGCAGCTTGGTGGGACAGGGGAGAAACGAGCAGTACTTC

size: .
J: TRBJ1-1
D: .
V: TRBV6-5
CDR3: CASGRGGTEAFF
DNA: TGTGCCAGCGGGAGGGGGGGCACTGAAGCTTTCTTT

size: .
J: TRBJ2-1
D: .
V: TRBV7-2
CDR3: CASSLDRGYYNEQFF
DNA: TGTGCCAGCAGCTTAGATCGCGGATATTACAATGAGCAGTTCTTC

size: .
J: TRBJ1-5
D: .
V: TRBV5-6
CDR3: CASSLVGQPQHF
DNA: TGTGCCAGCAGCTTGGTCGGTCAGCCCCAGCATTTT

size: once
J: TRBJ2-7
D: TRBD2
V: TRBV6-5
CDR3: CASSYQGLPNTYEQYF
DNA: TGTGCCAGCAGTTACCAGGGACTACCGAATACATACGAGCAGTACTTC

size: .
J: TRBJ2-7
D: TRBD1
V: TRBV5-1
CDR3: CASSRDGDSTYEQYF
DNA: TGCGCCAGCAGCCGGGATGGGGACAGTACCTACGAGCAGTACTTC

size: .
J: TRBJ2-3
D: .
V: TRBV7-2
CDR3: CASSLAPGDTQYF
DNA: TGTGCCAGCAGCTTAGCCCCCGGGGATACGCAGTATTTT

size: .
J: TRBJ1-1
D: .
V: TRBV27
CDR3: CASSLRGIAEAFF
DNA: TGTGCCAGCAGTTTAAGGGGAATCGCTGAAGCTTTCTTT

size: .
J: TRBJ2-4
D: .
V: TRBV19
CDR3: CASSKDTRSLNIQYF
DNA: TGTGCCAGTAGCAAGGACACCCGAAGTTTAAACATTCAGTACTTC

size: .
J: TRBJ2-2
D: TRBD1
V: TRBV7-2
CDR3: CASSPWTGDTGELFF
DNA: TGTGCCAGCAGCCCCTGGACAGGGGACACCGGGGAGCTGTTTTTT